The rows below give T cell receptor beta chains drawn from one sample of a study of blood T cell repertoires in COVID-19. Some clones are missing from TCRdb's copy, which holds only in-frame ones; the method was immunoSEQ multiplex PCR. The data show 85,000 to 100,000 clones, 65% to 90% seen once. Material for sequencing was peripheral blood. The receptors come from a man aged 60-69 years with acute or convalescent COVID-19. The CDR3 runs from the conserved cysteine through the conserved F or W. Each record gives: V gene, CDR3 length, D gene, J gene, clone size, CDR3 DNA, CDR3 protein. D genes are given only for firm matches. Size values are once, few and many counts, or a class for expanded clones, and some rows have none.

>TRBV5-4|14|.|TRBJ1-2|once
TGTGCCAGCAGCTTGTTTCAGGTTGGGTATGGCTACACCTTC
CASSLFQVGYGYTF
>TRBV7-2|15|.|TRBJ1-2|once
TGTGCCAGCAGCTTAGCGGGGGGATTATACTATGGCTACACCTTC
CASSLAGGLYYGYTF
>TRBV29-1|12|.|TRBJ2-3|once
TGCAGCGTTTCGTCTACTGAAGAGACGCAGTATTTT
CSVSSTEETQYF
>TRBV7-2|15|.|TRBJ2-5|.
TGTGCCAGCAGCTTTCAATCCTTACTATCCCAGACCCAGTACTTC
CASSFQSLLSQTQYF
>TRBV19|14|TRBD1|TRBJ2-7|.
TGTGCCAGTAGTATCAGGGGGCATTCGGACGAGCAGTACTTC
CASSIRGHSDEQYF
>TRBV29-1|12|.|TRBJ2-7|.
TGCAGCGCCCAAAGGGGGTCCTACGAGCAGTACTTC
CSAQRGSYEQYF
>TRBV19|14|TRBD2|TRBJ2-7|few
TGTGCCAGTAGTATAACCGGGACTAGCGCCGAGCAGTACTTC
CASSITGTSAEQYF
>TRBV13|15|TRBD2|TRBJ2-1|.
TGTGCCAGCAGCTGGACTAGCGGGACCTACAATGAGCAGTTCTTC
CASSWTSGTYNEQFF
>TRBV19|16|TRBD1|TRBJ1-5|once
TGTGCCAGTAGGGACAGGGCATTTAGCGGCAATCAGCCCCAGCATTTT
CASRDRAFSGNQPQHF
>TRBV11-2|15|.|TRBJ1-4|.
TGTGCCAGCAGCCCACACGGTTTCGGGGATGAAAAACTGTTTTTT
CASSPHGFGDEKLFF
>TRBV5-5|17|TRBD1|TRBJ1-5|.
TGTGCCAGCAGCTTTCGGGACAGGGCGATGGGCAATCAGCCCCAGCATTTT
CASSFRDRAMGNQPQHF
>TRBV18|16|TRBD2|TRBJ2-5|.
TGTGCCAGCTCACCAGCGAGCGGGGGGATGGGAGAGACCCAGTACTTC
CASSPASGGMGETQYF
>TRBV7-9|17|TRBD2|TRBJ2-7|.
TGTGCCAGCAGCTTAATAACGGGAGGGCATCGTTCCTACGAGCAGTACTTC
CASSLITGGHRSYEQYF
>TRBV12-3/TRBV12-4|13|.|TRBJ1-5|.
TGTGCCAGCAGTTTGTCCAGGTTTCAGCCCCAGCATTTT
CASSLSRFQPQHF
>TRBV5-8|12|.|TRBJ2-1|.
TGTGCCAGCAGCTCCGTCTACAATGAGCAGTTCTTC
CASSSVYNEQFF
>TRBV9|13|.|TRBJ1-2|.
TGTGCCAGCAGCGTAGACCAGAACTATGGCTACACCTTC
CASSVDQNYGYTF
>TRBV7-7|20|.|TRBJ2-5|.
TGTGCCAGCAGCTTATGGGCGAGGGAGAAACAGACCGAGGGCCAAGAGACCCAGTACTTC
CASSLWAREKQTEGQETQYF
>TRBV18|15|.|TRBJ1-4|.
TGTGCCAGCTCACCACCGGGGAGGGTGAATGAAAAACTGTTTTTT
CASSPPGRVNEKLFF
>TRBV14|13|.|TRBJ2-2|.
TGTGCCAGCAGCCAAGCTCTAGCCGGGGAGCTGTTTTTT
CASSQALAGELFF
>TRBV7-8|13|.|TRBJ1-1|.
TGTGCCAGCAGCCAATCAATGCGGGCTGAAGCTTTCTTT
CASSQSMRAEAFF
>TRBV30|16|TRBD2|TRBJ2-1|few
TGTGCCTGGAGTGTACTTCTGGGACTAGCGGGGGGGCCCGAGTTCTTC
CAWSVLLGLAGGPEFF
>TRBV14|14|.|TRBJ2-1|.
TGTGCCAGCAGCCAAGAGGAAGCGGTCAATGAGCAGTTCTTC
CASSQEEAVNEQFF
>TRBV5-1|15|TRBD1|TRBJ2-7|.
TGCGCCAGCAGCTTGATAGGACAGGGGGGCTACGAGCAGTACTTC
CASSLIGQGGYEQYF
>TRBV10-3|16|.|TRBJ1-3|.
TGTGCCATCAGCCAGGGACTTCCCGCCTCTGGAAACACCATATATTTT
CAISQGLPASGNTIYF
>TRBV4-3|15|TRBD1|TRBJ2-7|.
TGCGCCAGCAGCCAAGCCTGGACAGGGGGGTACGAGCAGTACTTC
CASSQAWTGGYEQYF
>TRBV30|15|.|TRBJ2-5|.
TGTGCCTGGAGTGGAGGAGACTCCCGGGGGGAGACCCAGTACTTC
CAWSGGDSRGETQYF
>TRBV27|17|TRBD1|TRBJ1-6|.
TGTGCCAGCAGTTACCAGACAGGGAGCTCCTATAATTCACCCCTCCACTTT
CASSYQTGSSYNSPLHF
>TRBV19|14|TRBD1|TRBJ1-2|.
TGTGCCAGTAGTAGGTTGGACAGGGACTATGGCTACACCTTC
CASSRLDRDYGYTF
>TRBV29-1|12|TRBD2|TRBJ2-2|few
TGCAGCGGCTTAGCGGGTACCGGGGAGCTGTTTTTT
CSGLAGTGELFF
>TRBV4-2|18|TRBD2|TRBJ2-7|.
TGTGCCAGCAGCCAAGGACTAGCGGGGGGGCTATCGCGGTACGAGCAGTACTTC
CASSQGLAGGLSRYEQYF
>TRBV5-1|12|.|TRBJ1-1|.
TGCGCCAGCCGAATCCCAGGGACTGAAGCTTTCTTT
CASRIPGTEAFF
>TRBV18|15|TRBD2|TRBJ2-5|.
TGTGCCAGCTCACCCCCTGCGGGGGGACGGGAGACCCAGTACTTC
CASSPPAGGRETQYF
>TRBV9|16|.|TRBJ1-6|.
TGTGCCAGCAGCGTCAGGCCGAGCTCCTATAATTCACCCCTCCACTTT
CASSVRPSSYNSPLHF
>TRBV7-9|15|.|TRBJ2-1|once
TGTGCCAGCAGCTTAGTCTTCGGTAGCTTCAATGAGCAGTTCTTC
CASSLVFGSFNEQFF
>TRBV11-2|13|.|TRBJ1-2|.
TGTGCCAGCAGCTTGGCAGGGAACTATGGCTACACCTTC
CASSLAGNYGYTF
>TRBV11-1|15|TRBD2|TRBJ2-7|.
TGTGCCAGCAGCTTAGGGCTAGCGGGAGTCTACGAGCAGTACTTC
CASSLGLAGVYEQYF
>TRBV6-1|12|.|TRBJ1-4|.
TGTGCCAGCAGTGAAAACCGGGAAAAACTGTTTTTT
CASSENREKLFF
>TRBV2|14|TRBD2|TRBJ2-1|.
TGTGCCAGCACCGGACTAGCAGCCTACAATGAGCAGTTCTTC
CASTGLAAYNEQFF
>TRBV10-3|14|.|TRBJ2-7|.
TGTGCCATCAGTGGGGGTGCTACAGGGTGGGAGCAGTACTTC
CAISGGATGWEQYF
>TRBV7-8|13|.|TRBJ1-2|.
TGTGCCAGCAGCTTACAGGGTAACTATGGCTACACCTTC
CASSLQGNYGYTF
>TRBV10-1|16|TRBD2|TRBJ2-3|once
TGCGCCAGCAGTGAAGTACTAGCGGGAGTTCCAGATACGCAGTATTTT
CASSEVLAGVPDTQYF
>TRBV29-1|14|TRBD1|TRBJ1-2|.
TGCAGCGCCCAAGAGGGGACAGGGTTCTCTGGCTACACCTTC
CSAQEGTGFSGYTF
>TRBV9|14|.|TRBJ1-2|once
TGTGCCAGCAGCGTAGAGGCAGGCTCCTATGGCTACACCTTC
CASSVEAGSYGYTF
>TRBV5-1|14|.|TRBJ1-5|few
TGCGCCAGCGCCTTGACAGCTAGCAATCAGCCCCAGCATTTT
CASALTASNQPQHF
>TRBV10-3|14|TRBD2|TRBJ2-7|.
TGTGCCATCGGAGTGTCTAGCGGTTCCTACGAGCAGTACTTC
CAIGVSSGSYEQYF
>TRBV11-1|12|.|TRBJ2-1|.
TGTGCCAGCAGCTTAGCGGGGGGTGAGCAGTTCTTC
CASSLAGGEQFF
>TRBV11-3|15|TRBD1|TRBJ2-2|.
TGTGCCAGCAGCCCTAGACAGGGGAACACCGGGGAGCTGTTTTTT
CASSPRQGNTGELFF
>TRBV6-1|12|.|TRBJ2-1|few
TGTGCCAGCAGCAAAAAGGGGGATGAGCAGTTCTTC
CASSKKGDEQFF
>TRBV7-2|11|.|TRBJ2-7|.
TGTGCCAGCAGCTCCCGGGGGACTCTAACCTTC
CASSSRGTLTF
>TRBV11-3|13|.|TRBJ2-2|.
TGTGCCAGCAGCCGAGGGAGGAGCGGGGAGCTGTTTTTT
CASSRGRSGELFF
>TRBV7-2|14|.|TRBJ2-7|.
TGTGCCAGCTCGGCAGAGCAGGGGTCCTACGAGCAGTACTTC
CASSAEQGSYEQYF
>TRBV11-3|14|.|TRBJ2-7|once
TGTGCCAGCAGCTTAGAAACAGGTTCCTACGAGCAGTACTTC
CASSLETGSYEQYF